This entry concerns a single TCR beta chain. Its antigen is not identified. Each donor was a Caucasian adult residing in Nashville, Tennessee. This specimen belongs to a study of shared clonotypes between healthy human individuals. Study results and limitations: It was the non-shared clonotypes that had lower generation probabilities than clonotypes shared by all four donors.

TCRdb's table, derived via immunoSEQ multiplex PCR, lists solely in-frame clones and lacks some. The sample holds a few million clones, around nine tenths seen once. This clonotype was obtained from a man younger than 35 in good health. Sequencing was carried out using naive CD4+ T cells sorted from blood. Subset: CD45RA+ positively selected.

Here the CDR3 DNA reads TGTGCCAGCAGTTACGGCTCCGGGGCCAATAATTCACCCCTCCACTTT. Its translation is CASSYGSGANNSPLHF. The chain is built from TRBV6-6 and TRBJ1-6, with D maybe TRBD1 (5 bases). The V and J ends lost 2 bases and 5 bases respectively, with 13 bases between them. The CDR3 totals 16 residues. Germline assignment: CDR1 MNHNY and CDR2 SVGAGI (reference sequence).